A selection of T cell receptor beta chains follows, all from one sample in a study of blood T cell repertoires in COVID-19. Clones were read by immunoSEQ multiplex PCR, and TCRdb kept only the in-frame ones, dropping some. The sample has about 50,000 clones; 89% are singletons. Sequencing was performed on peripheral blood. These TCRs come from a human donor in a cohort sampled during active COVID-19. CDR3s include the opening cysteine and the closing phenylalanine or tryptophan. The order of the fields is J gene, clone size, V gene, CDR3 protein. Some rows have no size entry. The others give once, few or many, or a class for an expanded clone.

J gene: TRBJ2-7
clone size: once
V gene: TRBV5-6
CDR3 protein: CASSLASGEVYEQYF

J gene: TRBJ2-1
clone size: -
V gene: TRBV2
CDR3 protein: CASSSDRGTGNEQFF

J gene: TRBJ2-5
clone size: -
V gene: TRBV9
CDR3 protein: CASSPGLLQETQYF

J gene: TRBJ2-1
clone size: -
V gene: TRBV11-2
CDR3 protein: CASSPLQGYNEQFF

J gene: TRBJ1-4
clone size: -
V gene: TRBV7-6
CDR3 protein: CASSLVHSAGEKLFF

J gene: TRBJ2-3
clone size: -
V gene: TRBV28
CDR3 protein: CASSHDRGPQYF

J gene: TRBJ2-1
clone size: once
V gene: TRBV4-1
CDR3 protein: CASSQVSVRGSSYNEQFF

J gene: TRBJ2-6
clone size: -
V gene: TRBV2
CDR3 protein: CASGKLRGTNVLTF

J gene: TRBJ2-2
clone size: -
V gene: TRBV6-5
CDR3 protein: CAVRSTSGNTGELFF

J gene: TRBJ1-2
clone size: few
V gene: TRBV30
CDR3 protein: CAWNARGHGYTF

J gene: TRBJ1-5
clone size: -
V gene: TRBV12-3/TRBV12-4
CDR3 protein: CASSLGRNQPQHF

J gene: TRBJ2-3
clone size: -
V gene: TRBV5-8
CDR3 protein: CATGQGTDTQYF

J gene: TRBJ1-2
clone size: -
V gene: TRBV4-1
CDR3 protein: CASSQDSGNYGYTF

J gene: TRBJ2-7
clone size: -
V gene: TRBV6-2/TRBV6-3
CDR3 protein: CASSYHQPGQGYEQYF

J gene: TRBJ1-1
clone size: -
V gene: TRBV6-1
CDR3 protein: CASSARRGGPKTEAFF

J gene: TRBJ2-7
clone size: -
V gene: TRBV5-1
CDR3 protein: CASSYGTSGLTSYEQYF

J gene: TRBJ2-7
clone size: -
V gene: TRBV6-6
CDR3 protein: CASSPRGTSDYFLSYEQYF

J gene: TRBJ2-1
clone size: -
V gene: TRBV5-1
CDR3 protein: CASTGSGEQFF